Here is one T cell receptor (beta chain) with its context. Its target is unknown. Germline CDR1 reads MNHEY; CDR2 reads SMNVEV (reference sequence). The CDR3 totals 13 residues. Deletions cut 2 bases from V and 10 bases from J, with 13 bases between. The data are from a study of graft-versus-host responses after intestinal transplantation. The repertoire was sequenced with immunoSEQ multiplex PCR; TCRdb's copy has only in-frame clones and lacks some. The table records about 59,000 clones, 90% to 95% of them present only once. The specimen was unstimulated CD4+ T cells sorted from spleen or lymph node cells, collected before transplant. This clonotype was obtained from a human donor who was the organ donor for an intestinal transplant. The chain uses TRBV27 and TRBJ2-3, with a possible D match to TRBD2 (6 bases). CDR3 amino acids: CASSLRGRDPQYF. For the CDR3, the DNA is TGTGCCAGCAGTTTACGAGGGCGGGATCCGCAGTATTTT.